Given below is one TCR beta chain in context. What it binds is unknown. Within the sample, other DNA sequences also encode this same CDR3. Clones were sequenced by immunoSEQ multiplex PCR, and TCRdb holds only the in-frame ones, with some missing. The sample records approximately 70,000 clones, 88% being singletons. The germline CDR1 and CDR2 sequences are SGHRS and YFSETQ. Trimming stripped 0 bases from V and 2 bases from J, with 6 bases between. The CDR3 is 14 amino acids. This entry comes from a study of OX40 agonist ivuxolimab in advanced cancers. For the study at large: The study gave patients intravenous ivuxolimab at 0.01 to 10 mg/kg every 2 weeks. Antecedent anti-PD-1, anti-PD-L1 or anti-CTLA-4 therapy was permissible, with under 50% having received some.

Patients with autoimmune history or systemic immunosuppression were excluded. Study-level results: Low normalized clonal expansion also occurred in some nonresponding patients.

The chain has TRBV5-1 and TRBJ2-4; no definite D call. The sample consisted of CD4+ or CD8+ T cells sorted from blood, taken in a trial of the OX40 agonist ivuxolimab. The origin of this receptor is an adult with an advanced solid tumor such as melanoma, head and neck, liver or kidney cancer. The CDR3 spells CASSLEGTKNIQYF. CDR3 sequence (DNA): TGCGCCAGCAGCTTGGAGGGAACCAAAAACATTCAGTACTTC.